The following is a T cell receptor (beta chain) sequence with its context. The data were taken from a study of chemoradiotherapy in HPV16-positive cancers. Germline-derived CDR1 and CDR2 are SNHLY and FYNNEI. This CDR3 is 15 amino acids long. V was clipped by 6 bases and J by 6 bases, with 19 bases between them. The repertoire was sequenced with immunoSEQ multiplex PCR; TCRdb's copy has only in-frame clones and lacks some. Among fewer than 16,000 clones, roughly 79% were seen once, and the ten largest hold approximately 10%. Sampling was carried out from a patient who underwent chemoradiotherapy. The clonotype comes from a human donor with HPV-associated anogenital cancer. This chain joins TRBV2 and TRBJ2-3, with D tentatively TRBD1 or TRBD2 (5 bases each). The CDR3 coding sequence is TGTGCCAGCAGCAAGGAGTCAGGGAGACGGGATACGCAGTATTTT. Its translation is CASSKESGRRDTQYF.